The rows below give T cell receptor beta chains drawn from one sample of a study of response to subunit inactivated influenza vaccine. MiXCR, run by TCRdb on the RT-PCR reads, gives a single entry per CDR3 protein. Of 710,000 or so distinct CDR3 sequences detected, more than 15% appear once; the ten largest clones hold around 10%. Sequencing was performed on PBMCs from blood, taken 11 to 12 days after vaccination. The receptor source for this set is a man aged 50 to 59 who received an inactivated influenza vaccine. Each CDR3 is given with its conserved first and last residue. Fields, in order: CDR3 protein, V gene.

CASRLDGGYNEQFF	TRBV5-1
CASSPGSGRGYEQYF	TRBV6-2/TRBV6-3
CASSSPGLAAYEQYF	TRBV7-9
CATSRDLGAEGTGYTF	TRBV15
CAWSVPQGRTDTQYF	TRBV30
CSAIGGPNTGELFF	TRBV20-1
CASSMGTPGELFF	TRBV5-6
CASSLTGYAGELFF	TRBV7-3
CASSQAGGGVGDTQYF	TRBV4-3
CASSPGGVTGELFF	TRBV6-1
CASSKFLAGVKVSDEQFF	TRBV21-1
CASSLGNGANVLTF	TRBV7-2
CSARAGGRNEQFF	TRBV20-1
CSVEEHRAGDAYEQYF	TRBV29-1
CASSESRGYEQYF	TRBV2
CASSQEDRVSGANVLTF	TRBV4-2
CASSLERESTEAFF	TRBV5-1
CATSDLNEQYF	TRBV24-1
CASVQLAGGGDTQYF	TRBV11-2
CAVSGGGGTDTQYF	TRBV10-3
CASSQDLAGGLNTQYF	TRBV4-2
CASPGQKNIQYF	TRBV6-5
CSARPLAATQETQYF	TRBV20-1
CASSLTSRDRVSYNEQFF	TRBV11-2
CASSQGHGTAYGYTF	TRBV4-1
CAIRAAGGHGNTIYF	TRBV10-3
CASSQEKQGHNEQFF	TRBV4-2
CASSQEVGAANTEAFF	TRBV4-1
CAWRQGVTYEQYF	TRBV30
CASSSNRGAGETQYF	TRBV18
CASSPSRRTSTDTQYF	TRBV7-9
CASSLIYGSHNEQFF	TRBV7-3
CASGRMSSYEQYF	TRBV28
CSVRIAKNIQYF	TRBV29-1
CASSARRGSPQHF	TRBV12-3/TRBV12-4
CASSPGTGNSIQYF	TRBV7-2
CASSPMIRNTGELFF	TRBV18
CASSLLGEQFF	TRBV7-2
CASSRPGTGDGYTF	TRBV7-2
CASSLDGGREQYF	TRBV5-1
CASSLSWERETQYF	TRBV7-9
CASSLVRGSVETQYF	TRBV7-2
CSASGSGGPQETQYF	TRBV20-1
CASILDGDNEKLFF	TRBV3-1
CASSPRRTGAPETQYF	TRBV2
CASSLASGGPPYEQYF	TRBV12-3/TRBV12-4
CASSLVIAGGLGEQFF	TRBV7-2
CSASGRVAGELFF	TRBV20-1